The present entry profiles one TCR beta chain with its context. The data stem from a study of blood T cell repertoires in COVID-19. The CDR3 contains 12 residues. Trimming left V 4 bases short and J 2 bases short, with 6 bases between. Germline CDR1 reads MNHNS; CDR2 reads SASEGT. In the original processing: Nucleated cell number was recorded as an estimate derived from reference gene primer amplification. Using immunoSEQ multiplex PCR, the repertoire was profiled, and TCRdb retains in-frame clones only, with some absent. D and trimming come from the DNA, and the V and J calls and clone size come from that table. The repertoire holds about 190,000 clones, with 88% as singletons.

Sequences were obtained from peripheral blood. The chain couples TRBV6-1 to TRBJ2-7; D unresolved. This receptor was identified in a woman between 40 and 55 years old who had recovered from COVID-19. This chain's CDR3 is CASSARTYEQYF. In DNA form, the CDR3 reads TGTGCCAGCAGTGCTAGGACCTACGAGCAGTACTTC.